This TCR beta chain emerged from a study of cytomegalovirus exposure and HLA in healthy donors. Study outcomes and limitations: CMV antigen specificity of a few CMV-associated chains was confirmed in vitro. The authors reported that TCR beta sequences could predict HLA-A and HLA-B alleles. These predictions were accurate for most subjects in the first cohort.

The PCR used 60 Vbeta and 13 Jbeta primers. Generated by immunoSEQ multiplex PCR, the TCRdb table keeps only in-frame clones and is missing some. This sample has 85,000 to 100,000 clones, with 60% to 75% found just once. Germline V gene sequence: CDR1 MDHEN, CDR2 SYDVKM. V was cut by 2 bases and J by 0 bases, with 19 bases left in between. This CDR3 spans 19 amino acids. With respect to this clone: Its target is not known.

This receptor was taken from a man in his 60s in good health and CMV-seronegative. Sequencing was done on a sample of PBMCs. The chain combines TRBV28 with TRBJ1-4; D is possibly TRBD1 (5 bases). CDR3 nucleotide sequence: TGTGCCAGCAGTTTAGCTGGAGCCGGAAGGGGTGCAACTAATGAAAAACTGTTTTTT. The encoded protein is CASSLAGAGRGATNEKLFF.